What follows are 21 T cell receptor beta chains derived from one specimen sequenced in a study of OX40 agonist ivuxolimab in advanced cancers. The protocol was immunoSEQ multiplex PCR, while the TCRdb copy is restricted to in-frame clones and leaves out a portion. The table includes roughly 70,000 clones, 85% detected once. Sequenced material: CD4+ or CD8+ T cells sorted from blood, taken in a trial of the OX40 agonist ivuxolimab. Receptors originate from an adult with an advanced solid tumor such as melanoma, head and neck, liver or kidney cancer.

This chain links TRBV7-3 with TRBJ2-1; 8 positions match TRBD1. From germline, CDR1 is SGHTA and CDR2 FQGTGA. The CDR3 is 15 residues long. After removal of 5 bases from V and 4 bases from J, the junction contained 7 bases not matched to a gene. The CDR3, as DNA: TGTGCCAGCAGCCTAGGGGGACAGGTTTACAATGAGCAGTTCTTC. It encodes CASSLGGQVYNEQFF.

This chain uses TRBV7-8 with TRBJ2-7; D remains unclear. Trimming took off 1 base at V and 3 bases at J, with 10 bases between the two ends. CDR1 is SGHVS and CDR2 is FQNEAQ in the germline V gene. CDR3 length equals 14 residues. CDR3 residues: CASSLVGLGYEQYF. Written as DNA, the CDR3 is TGTGCCAGCAGCTTAGTGGGGTTGGGCTACGAGCAGTACTTC. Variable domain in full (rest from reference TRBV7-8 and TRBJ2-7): GAGVSQSPRYKVAKRGQDVALRCDPISGHVSLFWYQQALGQGPEFLTYFQNEAQLDKSGLPSDRFFAERPEGSVSTLKIQRTQQEDSAVYLCASSLVGLGYEQYFGPGTRLTVT.

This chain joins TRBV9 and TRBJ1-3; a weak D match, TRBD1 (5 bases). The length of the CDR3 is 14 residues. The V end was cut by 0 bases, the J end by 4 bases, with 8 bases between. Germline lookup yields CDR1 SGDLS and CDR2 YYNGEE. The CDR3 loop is CASSVGGVGNTIYF. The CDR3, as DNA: TGTGCCAGCAGCGTAGGAGGGGTCGGAAACACCATATATTTT.

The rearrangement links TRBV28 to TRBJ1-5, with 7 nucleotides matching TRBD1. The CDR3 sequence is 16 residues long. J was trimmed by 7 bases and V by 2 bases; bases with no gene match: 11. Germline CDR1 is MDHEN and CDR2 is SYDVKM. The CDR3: CASSLKDRLGVQPQHF. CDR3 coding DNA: TGTGCCAGCAGTTTAAAGGACAGGCTTGGGGTGCAGCCCCAGCATTTT.

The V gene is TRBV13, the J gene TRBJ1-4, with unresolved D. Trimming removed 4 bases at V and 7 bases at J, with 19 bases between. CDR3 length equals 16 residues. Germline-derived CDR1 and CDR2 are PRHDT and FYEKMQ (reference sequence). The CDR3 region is CASSYLRRPGSEKLFF. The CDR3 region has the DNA TGTGCCAGCAGCTATCTCCGACGGCCAGGAAGTGAAAAACTGTTTTTT.

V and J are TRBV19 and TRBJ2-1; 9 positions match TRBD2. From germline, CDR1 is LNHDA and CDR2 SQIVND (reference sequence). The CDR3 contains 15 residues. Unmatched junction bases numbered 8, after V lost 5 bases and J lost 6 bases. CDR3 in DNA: TGTGCCAGTAGTCGAGGAGCTAGCGGGGTCAATGAGCAGTTCTTC. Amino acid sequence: CASSRGASGVNEQFF.

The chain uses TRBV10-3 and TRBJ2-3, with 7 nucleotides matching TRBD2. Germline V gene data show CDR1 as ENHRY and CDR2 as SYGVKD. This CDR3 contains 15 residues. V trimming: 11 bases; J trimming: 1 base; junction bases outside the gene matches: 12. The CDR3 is CAVQAREEGTDTQYF. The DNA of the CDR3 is TGTGCCGTCCAAGCTCGGGAGGAGGGCACAGATACGCAGTATTTT.

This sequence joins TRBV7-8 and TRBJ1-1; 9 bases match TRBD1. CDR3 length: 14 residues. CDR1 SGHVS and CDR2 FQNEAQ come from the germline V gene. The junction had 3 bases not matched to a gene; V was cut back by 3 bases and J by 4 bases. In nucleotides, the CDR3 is TGTGCCAGCAGCTTGGGGGACAGGGCCACTGAAGCTTTCTTT. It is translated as CASSLGDRATEAFF.

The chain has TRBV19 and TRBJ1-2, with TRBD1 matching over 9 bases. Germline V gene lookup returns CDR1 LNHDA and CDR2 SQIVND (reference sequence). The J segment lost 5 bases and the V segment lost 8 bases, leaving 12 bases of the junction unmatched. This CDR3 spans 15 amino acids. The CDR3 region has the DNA TGTGCCAGTCGCACTTCCGGGACAGGGATATATGGCTACACCTTC. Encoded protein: CASRTSGTGIYGYTF.

The CDR3 nucleotides are TGTGCCAGCAGCTATTCCGGGACAGGGTATGGCTACACCTTC. Amino acid sequence: CASSYSGTGYGYTF. The chain is built from TRBV5-4 and TRBJ1-2; 9 bases match TRBD1. V lost 3 bases, J lost 5 bases, and 5 bases stayed unmatched. CDR3 length: 14 amino acids. The V gene's germline CDR1 is SGHNT and CDR2 YYREEE (reference sequence).

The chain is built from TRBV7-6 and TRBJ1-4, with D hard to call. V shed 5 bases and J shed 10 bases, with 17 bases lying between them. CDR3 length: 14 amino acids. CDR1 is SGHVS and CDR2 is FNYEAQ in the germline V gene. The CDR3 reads CASSSAGPVGKLFF. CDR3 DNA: TGTGCCAGCAGCAGCGCGGGCCCGGTAGGAAAACTGTTTTTT.

The CDR3 spells CASTWGQGYGYTF. DNA for the CDR3: TGTGCCAGCACCTGGGGACAGGGCTATGGCTACACCTTC. The chain has TRBV7-9 and TRBJ1-2, with 9 bases aligning to TRBD1. The CDR3 is 13 amino acids. V gave up 7 bases and J gave up 4 bases; unmatched junction bases: 4. Germline values: CDR1 SEHNR, CDR2 FQNEAQ (reference sequence). The full variable domain, in which reference TRBV7-9 and TRBJ1-2 provide the parts outside the CDR3, is DTGVSQNPRHKITKRGQNVTFRCDPISEHNRLYWYRQTLGQGPEFLTYFQNEAQLEKSRLLSDRFSAERPKGSFSTLEIQRTEQGDSAMYLCASTWGQGYGYTFGSGTRLTVV.

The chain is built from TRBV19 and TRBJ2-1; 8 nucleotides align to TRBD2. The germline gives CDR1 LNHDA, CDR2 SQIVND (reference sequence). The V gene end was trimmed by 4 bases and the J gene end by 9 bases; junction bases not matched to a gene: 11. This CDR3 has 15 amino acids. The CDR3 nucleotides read TGTGCCAGTAGTAACCGGGGGGGCCAAATTGGTGAGCAGTTCTTC. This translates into CASSNRGGQIGEQFF. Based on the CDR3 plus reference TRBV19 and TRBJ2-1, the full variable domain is DGGITQSPKYLFRKEGQNVTLSCEQNLNHDAMYWYRQDPGQGLRLIYYSQIVNDFQKGDIAEGYSVSREKKESFPLTVTSAQKNPTAFYLCASSNRGGQIGEQFFGPGTRLTVL.

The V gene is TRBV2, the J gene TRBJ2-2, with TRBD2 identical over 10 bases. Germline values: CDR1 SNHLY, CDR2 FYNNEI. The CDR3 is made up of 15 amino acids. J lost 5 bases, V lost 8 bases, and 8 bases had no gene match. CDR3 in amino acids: CASLASGSRTGELFF. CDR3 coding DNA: TGTGCCAGCCTGGCTAGCGGGAGCCGGACCGGGGAGCTGTTTTTT.

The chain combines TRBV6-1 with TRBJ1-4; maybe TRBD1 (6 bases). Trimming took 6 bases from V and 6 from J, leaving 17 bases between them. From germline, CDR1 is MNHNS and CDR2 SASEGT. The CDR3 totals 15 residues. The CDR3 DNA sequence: TGTGCCAGCAGCCGGAGGGGGATGGGGGATGAAAAACTGTTTTTT. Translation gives CASSRRGMGDEKLFF.

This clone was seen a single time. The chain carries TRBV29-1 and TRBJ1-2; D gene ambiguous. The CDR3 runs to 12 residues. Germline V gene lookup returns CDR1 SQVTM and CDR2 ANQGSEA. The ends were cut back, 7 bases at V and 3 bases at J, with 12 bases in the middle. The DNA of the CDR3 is TGCAGCGATACCGGGATGCACTATGGCTACACCTTC. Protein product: CSDTGMHYGYTF.

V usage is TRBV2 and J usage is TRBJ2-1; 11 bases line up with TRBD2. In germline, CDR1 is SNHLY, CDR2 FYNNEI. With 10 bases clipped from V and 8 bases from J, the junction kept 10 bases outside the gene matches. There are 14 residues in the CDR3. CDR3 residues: CATALAGVSDEQFF. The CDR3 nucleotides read TGTGCCACCGCACTAGCGGGAGTGAGCGATGAGCAGTTCTTC.

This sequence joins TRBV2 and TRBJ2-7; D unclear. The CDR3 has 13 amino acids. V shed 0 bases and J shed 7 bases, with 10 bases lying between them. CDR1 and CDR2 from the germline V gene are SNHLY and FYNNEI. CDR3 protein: CASSEAGGREQYF. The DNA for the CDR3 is TGTGCCAGCAGTGAAGCGGGCGGACGGGAGCAGTACTTC.

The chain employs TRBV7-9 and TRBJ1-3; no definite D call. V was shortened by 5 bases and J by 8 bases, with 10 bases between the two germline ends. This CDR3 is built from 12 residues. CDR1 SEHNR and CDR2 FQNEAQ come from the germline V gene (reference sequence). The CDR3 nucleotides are TGTGCCAGCAGCCTGGCCAAGGACACCATATATTTT. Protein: CASSLAKDTIYF.

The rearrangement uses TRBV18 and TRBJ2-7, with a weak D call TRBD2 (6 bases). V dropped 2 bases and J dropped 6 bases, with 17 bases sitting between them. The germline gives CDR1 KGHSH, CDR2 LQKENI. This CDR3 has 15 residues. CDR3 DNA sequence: TGTGCCAGCTCACCAGGACTAATTCGGGTTTCCGAGCAGTACTTC. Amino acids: CASSPGLIRVSEQYF.

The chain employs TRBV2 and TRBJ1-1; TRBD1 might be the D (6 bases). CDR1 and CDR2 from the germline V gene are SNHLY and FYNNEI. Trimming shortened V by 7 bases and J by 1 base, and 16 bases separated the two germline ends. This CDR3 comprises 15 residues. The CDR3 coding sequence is TGTGCCAGCACCCGTGGGATGGGGGCGAACACTGAAGCTTTCTTT. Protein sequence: CASTRGMGANTEAFF.